Listed here are 14 T cell receptor beta chains from one sample, sequenced in a study of OX40 agonist ivuxolimab in advanced cancers. Some clones are missing from TCRdb's copy, which holds only in-frame ones; the method was immunoSEQ multiplex PCR. The repertoire holds around 84,000 clones, with 65% to 85% as singletons. The starting material was CD4+ or CD8+ T cells sorted from blood, obtained in a trial of the OX40 agonist ivuxolimab. The receptor source for this set is an adult with an advanced solid tumor such as melanoma, head and neck, liver or kidney cancer.

The V call is TRBV7-9, the J call TRBJ2-7, with D possibly matching TRBD1 (5 bases). The V end was cut by 8 bases, the J end by 5 bases, with 16 bases between. Germline CDR1 and CDR2: SEHNR and FQNEAQ (reference sequence). CDR3 size: 13 residues. The CDR3 nucleotides are TGTGCCAGCGGTCGATGGACAACGAACGAGCAGTACTTC. This translates into CASGRWTTNEQYF.

The V call is TRBV27, the J call TRBJ1-2, with D tentatively TRBD1 (5 bases). Germline CDR1 MNHEY, CDR2 SMNVEV (reference sequence). This CDR3 spans 15 amino acids. The ends were cut back, 5 bases at V and 7 bases at J, with 20 bases in the middle. In DNA form, the CDR3 reads TGTGCCAGCAGTCAACAGGTTAATGTTCCTGGTGGCTACACCTTC. Protein sequence: CASSQQVNVPGGYTF.

The V call is TRBV15, the J call TRBJ2-5; 8 bases match TRBD1. Germline values: CDR1 LNHNV, CDR2 YYDKDF (reference sequence). The CDR3 has 14 residues. V was clipped by 2 bases and J by 4 bases; unmatched bases: 3. This CDR3 reads CATSRQGARETQYF. The CDR3 nucleotides read TGTGCCACCAGCAGACAGGGGGCGCGAGAGACCCAGTACTTC.

The chain employs TRBV6-5 and TRBJ1-1; D is uncertain. Per germline, CDR1 MNHEY and CDR2 SVGAGI. This CDR3 is 13 amino acids long. V lost 0 bases, J lost 9 bases, and 11 bases lay in between. DNA of the CDR3: TGTGCCAGCAGTTACTCGGAGGTTCAGAAAGCTTTCTTT. Its translation: CASSYSEVQKAFF.

The CDR3 protein is CASSPGRRGDSYEQYF. In DNA form, the CDR3 reads TGTGCCAGCAGCCCCGGACGAAGGGGGGACTCCTACGAGCAGTACTTC. The rearrangement links TRBV7-9 to TRBJ2-7, with D possibly called TRBD1 or TRBD2 (6 bases each). This CDR3 region has 16 residues. The V end was cut by 5 bases, the J end by 0 bases, with 17 bases between. Germline V gene lookup returns CDR1 SEHNR and CDR2 FQNEAQ (reference sequence).

The chain employs TRBV4-1 and TRBJ2-1; TRBD2 matches 7 bases. This CDR3 comprises 14 residues. V shed 6 bases, J shed 6 bases, and the junction held 8 bases outside the gene matches. Per the germline V gene, CDR1 is MGHRA and CDR2 is YSYEKL. This CDR3 reads CASSQAGAANEQFF. CDR3 bases: TGCGCCAGCAGTCAGGCGGGAGCGGCCAATGAGCAGTTCTTC.

V usage is TRBV11-2 and J usage is TRBJ2-1; tentative D call: TRBD2 (6 bases). The CDR3 runs 16 residues. V lost 1 base, J lost 3 bases, and 13 bases lay in between. The germline V gene encodes CDR1 SGHAT and CDR2 FQNNGV. The CDR3 coding sequence is TGTGCCAGCAGCTTAGTCCGGGGAGGCTACTACAATGAGCAGTTCTTC. Translating it yields CASSLVRGGYYNEQFF. The full variable domain, completed using reference TRBV11-2 and TRBJ2-1, is EAGVAQSPRYKIIEKRQSVAFWCNPISGHATLYWYQQILGQGPKLLIQFQNNGVVDDSQLPKDRFSAERLKGVDSTLKIQPAKLEDSAVYLCASSLVRGGYYNEQFFGPGTRLTVL.

This chain links TRBV6-1 with TRBJ2-1, with D perhaps matching TRBD1 (6 bases). The CDR3 sequence is 12 residues long. Deletions cut 4 bases from V and 6 bases from J, with 7 bases between. Per the germline V gene, CDR1 is MNHNS and CDR2 is SASEGT. CDR3 region: CASSAGANEQFF. The CDR3 region has the DNA TGTGCCAGCAGTGCAGGGGCCAATGAGCAGTTCTTC.

As concerns this clone: This may arise from a read error, as a much more abundant clone is one base away. The chain uses TRBV7-2 and TRBJ1-1; D is unresolved. With 2 bases removed from V and 0 bases from J, the gap between germline ends came to 4 bases. The CDR3 extends over 13 amino acids. Looked up from germline, CDR1 is SGHTA and CDR2 is FQGNSA. The CDR3: CASSLKVNTEAFF. The CDR3 DNA reads as TGTGCCAGCAGCTTAAAGGTGAACACTGAAGCTTTCTTT.

This rearrangement joins TRBV10-1 to TRBJ2-1; D call uncertain. CDR1 is WNHNN, CDR2 SYGVQD, per germline (reference sequence). Trimming took off 6 bases at V and 9 bases at J, with 18 bases between the two ends. The CDR3 sequence is 14 residues long. CDR3 loop: CASSLDSRTPEQFF. For the CDR3, the DNA is TGCGCCAGCAGCCTCGATTCCCGAACCCCTGAGCAGTTCTTC.

The chain uses TRBV23-1 and TRBJ1-3; TRBD1 matches at 7 bases. TRBV23-1 is an ORF, and what it does is uncertain. The CDR3 is 18 residues long. J was trimmed by 2 bases and V by 0 bases; bases with no gene match: 10. The CDR3: CASSQSRPTGTPGNTIYF. The CDR3 bases are TGCGCCAGCAGTCAATCTCGGCCGACAGGGACGCCTGGAAACACCATATATTTT.

This chain connects TRBV6-1 to TRBJ2-5, with TRBD1 identical over 7 bases. CDR3 length: 12 amino acids. The ends lost 3 bases at V and 5 bases at J; junction bases unmatched: 0. The germline gives CDR1 MNHNS, CDR2 SASEGT. This CDR3 is CASSETGETQYF. DNA of the CDR3: TGTGCCAGCAGTGAGACAGGGGAGACCCAGTACTTC.

The V gene is TRBV6-5, the J gene TRBJ2-3; no clear D. CDR1 is MNHEY and CDR2 is SVGAGI in the germline V gene. The germline V and J ends were trimmed by 0 bases and 4 bases, with 8 bases remaining between them. The CDR3 is 14 residues long. CDR3 sequence: CASSYSGSPDTQYF. CDR3 bases: TGTGCCAGCAGTTACTCCGGGTCCCCAGATACGCAGTATTTT.

The V gene is TRBV7-8, the J gene TRBJ2-1; perhaps TRBD1 as D (6 bases). Trimming took 3 bases from V and 6 from J, leaving 18 bases between them. This CDR3 comprises 16 residues. Germline CDR1 is SGHVS and CDR2 is FQNEAQ. The chain's CDR3 is CASSFLRRGIVNEQFF. In nucleotides, the CDR3 is TGTGCCAGCAGCTTTCTCCGTAGGGGGATCGTCAATGAGCAGTTCTTC.